Following are 17 T cell receptor beta chains from one sample sequenced in a study of cytomegalovirus exposure and HLA in healthy donors. With 60 Vbeta and 13 Jbeta primers, the PCR was carried out. Sequencing was performed with immunoSEQ multiplex PCR; in TCRdb, only in-frame clones are kept and a portion is missing. The table includes more than 150,000 clones, 70% to 85% detected once. Specimen: PBMCs. The receptor source for this set is a woman aged 45-65 years in good health and CMV-seropositive.

This chain connects TRBV9 to TRBJ2-7; weak D call: TRBD1 (6 bases). CDR1 is SGDLS and CDR2 is YYNGEE in the germline V gene. CDR3 size: 13 residues. Trimming removed 4 bases from V and 5 bases from J, with 13 bases in between. The CDR3 DNA reads TGTGCCAGCAGCCCACCAGGGGTGAACGAGCAGTACTTC. Translating it yields CASSPPGVNEQYF.

The V call is TRBV6-5, the J call TRBJ2-6, with TRBD2 as a possible D gene (6 bases). V was pared by 0 bases and J by 2 bases, with 8 bases between. The CDR3 spans 16 residues. Germline CDR1 is MNHEY and CDR2 is SVGAGI. The CDR3 DNA follows: TGTGCCAGCAGTTACTCACCGGGAGCTGGGGCCAACGTCCTGACTTTC. Encoded protein: CASSYSPGAGANVLTF.

V is TRBV6-1 and J is TRBJ1-1; D might be TRBD1 (6 bases). CDR1 and CDR2 (germline): MNHNS, SASEGT. CDR3 length equals 13 residues. V lost 6 bases and J 7 bases, leaving 15 bases between the germline ends. The CDR3 sequence: CASSVDRIGEAFF. CDR3 DNA: TGTGCCAGCAGCGTGGACAGAATCGGTGAAGCTTTCTTT.

J is TRBJ2-6 and V is TRBV7-2; D unresolved. V lost 4 bases, J lost 0 bases, and 10 bases lay in between. The CDR3 consists of 16 residues. Germline assignment: CDR1 SGHTA and CDR2 FQGNSA. The CDR3 region is CASSSRQRSGANVLTF. CDR3 DNA: TGTGCCAGCAGCTCGAGGCAGCGCTCTGGGGCCAACGTCCTGACTTTC.

The chain carries TRBV19 and TRBJ2-5; possible D gene TRBD1, 5 bases. Germline loops: CDR1 LNHDA, CDR2 SQIVND (reference sequence). V was clipped by 6 bases and J by 4 bases, with 9 bases between them. The CDR3 is 12 residues long. CDR3 sequence reads: CASSPRGETQYF. CDR3 coding DNA: TGTGCCAGTAGCCCTAGGGGAGAGACCCAGTACTTC.

A word on this clone: At one of its ends the junction is not consistent with the germline gene, which may arise from a read error. V and J are TRBV2 and TRBJ2-7; no clear D. The CDR3 is made up of 10 amino acids. From germline, CDR1 is SNHLY and CDR2 FYNNEI. CDR3 sequence: CASSAATKHF. The CDR3 bases are TGTGCCAGCAGTGCTGCGACAAAGCACTTC. Using reference TRBV2 and TRBJ2-7 for the parts outside the CDR3, the full variable domain is EPEVTQTPSHQVTQMGQEVILRCVPISNHLYFYWYRQILGQKVEFLVSFYNNEISEKSEIFDDQFSVERPDGSNFTLKIRSTKLEDSAMYFCASSAATKHFGPGTRLTVT.

This clone was seen only once. The CDR3 reads CASSVLSGGGEQFF. CDR3 coding DNA: TGTGCCAGCAGCGTACTGAGCGGGGGAGGGGAGCAGTTCTTC. The chain joins TRBV9 to TRBJ2-1; 8 bases match TRBD2. The CDR3 has 14 amino acids. Germline trimming cut 1 base from V and 10 bases from J; bases unmatched to any gene: 7. The germline gives CDR1 SGDLS, CDR2 YYNGEE. Full variable domain (remainder filled in from reference TRBV9 and TRBJ2-1): DSGVTQTPKHLITATGQRVTLRCSPRSGDLSVYWYQQSLDQGLQFLIQYYNGEERAKGNILERFSAQQFPDLHSELNLSSLELGDSALYFCASSVLSGGGEQFFGPGTRLTVL.

The chain recombines TRBV6-1 with TRBJ1-4; D might be TRBD1 (5 bases). Looked up from germline, CDR1 is MNHNS and CDR2 is SASEGT. This CDR3 has 15 amino acids. The germline V and J ends were trimmed by 6 bases and 2 bases, with 13 bases remaining between them. CDR3 loop: CASRTVQRTNEKLFF. The CDR3 DNA reads TGTGCCAGCAGGACAGTTCAGAGGACTAATGAAAAACTGTTTTTT.

V usage is TRBV11-2 and J usage is TRBJ2-2; D may be TRBD1 (5 bases). V lost 0 bases to trimming and J lost 5 bases, with 13 bases between them. From germline, CDR1 is SGHAT and CDR2 FQNNGV. The CDR3 is 16 amino acids. CDR3 nucleotides: TGTGCCAGCAGCTTAGAAATGGGGCGTGGGACCGGGGAGCTGTTTTTT. The encoded protein is CASSLEMGRGTGELFF.

DNA for the CDR3: TGTGCCAGCAGCGTAGGTCCGTCGGGAGGAGAGTACTTC. Translation gives CASSVGPSGGEYF. The chain is built from TRBV9 and TRBJ2-4; TRBD2 matches 7 bases. The germline V gene has CDR1 SGDLS and CDR2 YYNGEE. The CDR3 is made up of 13 amino acids. After removal of 0 bases from V and 14 bases from J, the junction contained 8 bases not matched to a gene.

This clone was observed a handful of times. The chain recombines TRBV6-5 with TRBJ1-1; D may be TRBD1 (5 bases). Per the germline V gene, CDR1 is MNHEY and CDR2 is SVGAGI. This CDR3 has 14 amino acids. The V and J ends lost 5 bases and 0 bases respectively, with 10 bases between them. CDR3 protein: CASSRQPLNTEAFF. The CDR3 DNA is TGTGCCAGCAGTCGACAGCCTTTGAACACTGAAGCTTTCTTT.

The chain recombines TRBV30 with TRBJ2-2, with TRBD2 as a possible D gene (5 bases). The V end lost 2 bases, the J end lost 5 bases, and 12 bases lay between the germline ends. Germline V gives CDR1 GTSNPN, CDR2 SVGIG (reference sequence). This CDR3 is 14 amino acids long. The CDR3 nucleotides read TGTGCCTGGAGTATGGGGAGTCATACCGGGGAGCTGTTTTTT. This encodes CAWSMGSHTGELFF.

This chain connects TRBV2 to TRBJ2-3; D perhaps matches TRBD2 (5 bases). The CDR3 spans 13 residues. The germline V gene encodes CDR1 SNHLY and CDR2 FYNNEI. With 0 bases removed from V and 11 bases from J, the gap between germline ends came to 12 bases. The CDR3 spells CASSEAPSLEQYF. CDR3 DNA: TGTGCCAGCAGTGAAGCGCCTAGCCTGGAGCAGTATTTT.

This clone was detected only a few times. The chain recombines TRBV27 with TRBJ2-3, with D uncertain. Trimming shortened V by 0 bases and J by 4 bases, and 17 bases separated the two germline ends. In germline, CDR1 is MNHEY, CDR2 SMNVEV (reference sequence). The CDR3 is 17 amino acids. The CDR3 region is CASSLSISLAFADTQYF. CDR3 sequence (DNA): TGTGCCAGCAGTTTATCGATAAGCTTAGCTTTCGCAGATACGCAGTATTTT.

This sequence joins TRBV6-1 and TRBJ1-1; 7 positions agree with TRBD1. J lost 5 bases, V lost 2 bases, and 11 bases had no gene match. The CDR3 sequence is 16 residues long. Germline values: CDR1 MNHNS, CDR2 SASEGT. The CDR3 coding sequence is TGTGCCAGCAGTGAAAGAAGACAGGGTGGTGTAACTGAAGCTTTCTTT. Its protein product is CASSERRQGGVTEAFF.

The chain links TRBV6-6 to TRBJ1-4; 8 bases agree with TRBD1. J was trimmed by 8 bases and V by 6 bases; bases with no gene match: 8. Germline loops: CDR1 MNHNY, CDR2 SVGAGI (reference sequence). This CDR3 is 14 amino acids long. CDR3 sequence: CASRPQGAEEKLFF. CDR3 sequence (DNA): TGTGCCAGCAGACCCCAGGGGGCTGAGGAAAAACTGTTTTTT.

The CDR3, as DNA: TGTGCCAGCCTATGGACAGGGGGGGGGTCTGAAGCTTTCTTT. Protein: CASLWTGGGSEAFF. This chain joins TRBV6-1 and TRBJ1-1; 10 positions match TRBD1. This CDR3 has 14 amino acids. Germline CDR1 MNHNS, CDR2 SASEGT. Trimming at V came to 8 bases and at J to 6 bases, leaving 9 bases not matched to a gene.